The sequence of this T cell receptor beta chain was determined in a study of T cell responses to AZD1222 COVID-19 vaccine (dated by TCRdb to 2020 to 2022). For context, the study as a whole: TCR sequencing was performed for 230 to 250 trial participants, of whom roughly 200 were given two doses of AZD1222 and around 25 were given two doses of MenACWY control vaccine. Trial participants were enrolled by age into 18-55, 56-69 and 70-plus year subgroups, with about 150, 27 and 61 TCR-sequenced participants respectively. On the study overall, not on this receptor specifically: The 56-69-year group was small, and its depth increase did not reach significance, likely because of low power. Participants were mostly white British and included more females than males, and it was suggested by the authors that clonal diversity may have been underestimated. Because no day 14 peak-response samples were available, the repertoires could be characterized only after the peak T cell response. Epitopes outside the regions mutated in the B.1.351 and B.1.1.7 variants were reportedly recognized by nearly half of the unique spike-specific TCRs. Conclusions about previously exposed vaccinees are limited, since just 6 or 7 AZD1222 recipients were seropositive for SARS-CoV-2 at baseline. The whole spike protein was spanned by vaccine-associated CD4 TCRs, and dominant responses were seen in regions 160-218 and 743-854. After two AZD1222 doses, spike-specific TCR breadth and depth were significantly higher than at day 0 and than in MenACWY recipients.

The CDR3 regions of human TCRbeta chains were subjected to immunosequencing. Per the original workflow: Repertoire TCRs were checked for matches against a reference library of SARS-CoV-2-specific TCRs that had been generated using the MIRA antigen-specificity platform. Breadth was defined as the fraction of unique TCRs that were SARS-CoV-2-associated, and depth was defined as the fraction of total T cells that were SARS-CoV-2-associated. Using the MIRA data, every spike-specific TCR was mapped to the spike region that the TCR reacted to and assigned to either a CD4 or a CD8 class. Log10-transformed breadth and depth values were compared by one-way ANOVA with Sidak's multiple comparisons tests. In TCRdb, the immuneACCESS table is reduced to in-frame sequences with V and J assigned. These tables do not hold every clone; where another copy was compared, an unresolved V gene accounts for under half, and the others remain unexplained. The V and J calls and clone size were taken over from that table, and D and trimming were inferred from the DNA. Present in this sample are tens of thousands of clones, about nine tenths of which were seen just once. Of the sample, 5.3% falls within the top ten clones.

On this clone: Its antigen remains undetermined. Base-call qualities are not available, and no considerably larger clone is one nucleotide away.

Taken from the germline V gene, the CDR1 and CDR2 loops are LGHNA and YSLEER. Trimming accounts for 2 bases at V and 6 bases at J, while the number of junction bases matched to no gene is 7. The CDR3 measures 15 amino acids from cysteine to phenylalanine. The only DNA kept is the CDR3, 45 bases in frame from the first base. The sample's time point label, decoded: about 28 days (+/-7) after the second vaccine dose. AZD1222 recipients whose second dose came at about 4 weeks and those whose second dose came at about 12 weeks were combined into one group, since spike-specific TCR depth and breadth did not differ between the two schedules. The vaccinee samples were drawn from two UK trials, COV001 and COV002, one of which was a single-blind randomized controlled phase 2/3 trial testing AZD1222 (ChAdOx1 nCoV-19) in healthy adults. Trial participant PBMC samples were collected at day 0 and day 28 after the second dose for TCRbeta chain sequencing.

Sequences were derived from peripheral blood, sampled 28 days after the second AZD1222 dose. The chain is made from TRBV4-3 and TRBJ2-3; 8 bases in the middle match TRBD1. The sequence was collected from an adult who received the AZD1222 COVID-19 vaccine. The nucleotides are TGCGCCAGCAGCCAAACGAGACAGGGGCGTGATACGCAGTATTTT. This codes for CASSQTRQGRDTQYF.